A selection of T cell receptor beta chains follows, all from one sample in a study of immune characteristics of hereditary and idiopathic chronic pancreatitis. Only in-frame clones appear in the TCRdb table, and some are missing; sequencing was by immunoSEQ multiplex PCR. This repertoire shows over 1,500 clones, 74% found once; its top ten account for 40% to 50%. The sequencing sample was made of pancreas tissue with hereditary chronic pancreatitis. These receptors came from a human donor with chronic pancreatitis. Each CDR3 is given with its conserved first and last residue. A D gene is named only where the DNA matches it firmly. Not all rows give a size; the values are once, few, many and, for expanded clones, a class.

DNA: TGTGCCAGTAGTTCCCTAGCGGGAGGCTACGAGCAGTACTTC
CDR3: CASSSLAGGYEQYF
D: TRBD2
J: TRBJ2-7
V: TRBV19
size: .

DNA: TGTGCCAGCAGCCCCCGTGGAGCGGGAGGGCCCTCCGAGCAGTACTTC
CDR3: CASSPRGAGGPSEQYF
D: TRBD2
J: TRBJ2-7
V: TRBV7-9
size: .

DNA: TGTGCCAGCAGCCAAGACGCCCAGACCAAAAACATTCAGTACTTC
CDR3: CASSQDAQTKNIQYF
D: .
J: TRBJ2-4
V: TRBV14
size: .

DNA: TGTGCCAGCAGTTACACAGAGGGGTCTGGAAACACCATATATTTT
CDR3: CASSYTEGSGNTIYF
D: .
J: TRBJ1-3
V: TRBV6-5
size: .

DNA: TGTGCCAGCAGTTACTCGGCACCCGAGACGCGCTACTTC
CDR3: CASSYSAPETRYF
D: .
J: TRBJ2-7
V: TRBV6-5
size: .

DNA: TGTGCCAGCAGTGAAAAGGGTGCCGGCTCCTACGAGCAGTACTTC
CDR3: CASSEKGAGSYEQYF
D: .
J: TRBJ2-7
V: TRBV6-1
size: .

DNA: TGTGCCAGCAGCCAGGACCACCAGCTCTACGAGCAGTACTTC
CDR3: CASSQDHQLYEQYF
D: .
J: TRBJ2-7
V: TRBV7-9
size: once

DNA: TGCAGCGTTGAAGGACAGGCGACGACTGAAGCTTTCTTT
CDR3: CSVEGQATTEAFF
D: .
J: TRBJ1-1
V: TRBV29-1
size: large

DNA: TGTGCCAGCAGCTCCGCAGGAACCCGGACCACCGGGGAGCTGTTTTTT
CDR3: CASSSAGTRTTGELFF
D: .
J: TRBJ2-2
V: TRBV5-4
size: .

DNA: TGTGCCAGCAGTTACACCTCCTCCTACGAGCAGTACTTC
CDR3: CASSYTSSYEQYF
D: .
J: TRBJ2-7
V: TRBV6-2/TRBV6-3
size: .

DNA: TGTGCCAGCAGCTTGAACGCCGCCGGGGAGCTGTTTTTT
CDR3: CASSLNAAGELFF
D: .
J: TRBJ2-2
V: TRBV5-6
size: once

DNA: TGTGCCAGCTGGGGTGAGGCCTCCTACAATGAGCAGTTCTTC
CDR3: CASWGEASYNEQFF
D: .
J: TRBJ2-1
V: TRBV18
size: .